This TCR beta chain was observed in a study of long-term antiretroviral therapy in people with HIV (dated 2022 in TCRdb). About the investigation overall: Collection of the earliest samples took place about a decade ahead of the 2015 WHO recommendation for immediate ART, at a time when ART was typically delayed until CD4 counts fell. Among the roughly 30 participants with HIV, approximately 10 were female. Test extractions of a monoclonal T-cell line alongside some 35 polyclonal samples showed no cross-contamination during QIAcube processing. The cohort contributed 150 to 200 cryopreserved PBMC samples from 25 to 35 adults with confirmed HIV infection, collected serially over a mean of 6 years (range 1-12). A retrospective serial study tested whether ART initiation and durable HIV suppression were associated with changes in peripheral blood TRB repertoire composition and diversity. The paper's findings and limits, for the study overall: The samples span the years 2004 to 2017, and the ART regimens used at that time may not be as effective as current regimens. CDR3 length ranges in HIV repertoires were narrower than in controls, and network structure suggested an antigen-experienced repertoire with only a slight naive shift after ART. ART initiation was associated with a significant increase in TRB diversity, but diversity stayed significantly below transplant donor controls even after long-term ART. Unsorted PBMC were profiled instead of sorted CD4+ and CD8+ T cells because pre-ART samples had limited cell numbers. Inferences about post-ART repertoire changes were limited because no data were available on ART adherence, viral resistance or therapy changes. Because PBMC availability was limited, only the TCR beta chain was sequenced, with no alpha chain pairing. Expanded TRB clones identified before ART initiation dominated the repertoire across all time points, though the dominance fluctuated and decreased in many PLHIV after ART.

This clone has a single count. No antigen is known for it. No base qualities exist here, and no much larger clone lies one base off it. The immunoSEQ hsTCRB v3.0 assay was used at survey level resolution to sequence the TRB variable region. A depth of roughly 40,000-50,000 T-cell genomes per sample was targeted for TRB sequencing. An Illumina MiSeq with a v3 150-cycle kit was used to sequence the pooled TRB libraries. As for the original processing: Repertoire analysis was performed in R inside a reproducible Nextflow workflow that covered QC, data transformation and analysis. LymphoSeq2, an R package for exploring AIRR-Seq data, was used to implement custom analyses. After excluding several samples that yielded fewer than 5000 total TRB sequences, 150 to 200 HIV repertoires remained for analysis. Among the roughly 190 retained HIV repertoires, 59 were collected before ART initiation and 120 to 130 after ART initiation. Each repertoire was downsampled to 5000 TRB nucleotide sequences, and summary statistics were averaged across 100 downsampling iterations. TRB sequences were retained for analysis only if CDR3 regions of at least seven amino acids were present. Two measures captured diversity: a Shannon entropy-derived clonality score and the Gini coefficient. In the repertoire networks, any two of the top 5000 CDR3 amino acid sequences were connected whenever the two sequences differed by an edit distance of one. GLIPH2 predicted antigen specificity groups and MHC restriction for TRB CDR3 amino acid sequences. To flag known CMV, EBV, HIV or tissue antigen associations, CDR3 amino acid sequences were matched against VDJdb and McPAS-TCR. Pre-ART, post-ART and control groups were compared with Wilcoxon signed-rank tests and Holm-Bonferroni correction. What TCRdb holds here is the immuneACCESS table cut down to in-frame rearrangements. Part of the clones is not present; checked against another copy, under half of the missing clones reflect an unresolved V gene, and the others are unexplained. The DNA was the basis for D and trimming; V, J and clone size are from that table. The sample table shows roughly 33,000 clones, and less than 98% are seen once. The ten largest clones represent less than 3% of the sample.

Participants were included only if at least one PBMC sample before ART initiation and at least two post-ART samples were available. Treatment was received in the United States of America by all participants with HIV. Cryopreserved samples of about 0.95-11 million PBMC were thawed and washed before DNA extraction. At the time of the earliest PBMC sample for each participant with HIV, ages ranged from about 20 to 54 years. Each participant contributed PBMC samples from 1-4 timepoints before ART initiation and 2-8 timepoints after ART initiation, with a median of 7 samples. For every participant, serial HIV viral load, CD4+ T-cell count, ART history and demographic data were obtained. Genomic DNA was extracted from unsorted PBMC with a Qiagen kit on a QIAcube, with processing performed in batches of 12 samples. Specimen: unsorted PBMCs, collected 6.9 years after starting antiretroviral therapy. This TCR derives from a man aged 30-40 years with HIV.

Read as DNA, the sequence is TGTGCCAGCAGCAATCTAGAGGCGAACACCGGGGAGCTGTTTTTT. This codes for CASSNLEANTGELFF. The chain is assembled from TRBV21-1 and TRBJ2-2; the table gives TRBD2 as D, unverified against the DNA. TRBV21-1 constitutes a pseudogene. The CDR3, cysteine through phenylalanine, is 15 amino acids long. The read is trimmed to its CDR3 DNA, 45 bases read in frame from base 1.